These 15 T cell receptor beta chains were sequenced from one sample in a study of blood T cells in healthy people across ages (dated by TCRdb to 2015 to 2017). Libraries came from 5' RACE. The run used an Illumina HiSeq 2500. The second PCR ran for roughly 6 to 11 cycles and used a J-beta primer mix along with a sample-barcoded 5' primer. TCRdb reworked the public reads: Q25 trimming with fastp, MiXCR clone assembly, productive beta chains retained. Rows with one shared CDR3 protein collapse into an entry with the most common genes and DNA. This sample has about 680,000 distinct CDR3 sequences in its table, and around 48% of those were observed once. The ten largest clonotypes hold 25% to 35% of the sample. The sequencing sample was made of blood. Receptors originate from an older woman in good health.

In its sample, this clonotype was seen a few times. The chain recombines TRBV5-1 with TRBJ2-6; D is unclear. The germline gives CDR1 SGHRS, CDR2 YFSETQ. Trimming cost V 0 bases and J 0 bases, with 7 bases left between them. There are 16 residues in the CDR3. The CDR3 is CASSLGELSGANVLTF. The CDR3 DNA reads as TGCGCCAGCAGCTTGGGAGAACTCTCTGGGGCCAACGTCCTGACTTTC. Full variable domain (rest looked up from reference TRBV5-1 and TRBJ2-6): KAGVTQTPRYLIKTRGQQVTLSCSPISGHRSVSWYQQTPGQGLQFLFEYFSETQRNKGNFPGRFSGRQFSNSRSEMNVSTLELGDSALYLCASSLGELSGANVLTFGAGSRLTVL.

The chain uses TRBV12-3 or TRBV12-4 and TRBJ2-1; 8 bases fit TRBD2. The length of the CDR3 is 15 residues. V shed 5 bases and J 3 bases; nucleotides not matched to a gene: 6. The CDR3 DNA follows: TGTGCCAGCAGTCCCCGGGAGGGCCACTACAATGAGCAGTTCTTC. Translated, it gives CASSPREGHYNEQFF.

Only a few counts were recorded for this clonotype. The genes are TRBV20-1 and TRBJ2-7; 9 nucleotides match TRBD2. This CDR3 comprises 13 residues. With V trimmed by 6 bases and J by 3 bases, 6 bases remained unmatched. CDR1 and CDR2 (germline): DFQATT, SNEGSKA (reference sequence). In nucleotides, the CDR3 is TGCAGTGCGAGTCTAGCGGGGCTCTACGAGCAGTACTTC. This codes for CSASLAGLYEQYF.

This clonotype came up once. This rearrangement joins TRBV12-3 or TRBV12-4 to TRBJ1-6; 10 bases are shared with TRBD1. Trimming removed 6 bases from V and 10 bases from J; junction bases left unmatched: 12. CDR3 length: 16 residues. The CDR3 DNA reads TGTGCCAGCAGCCGCTCTGGGACAGGGGTCGGCTCACCCCTCCACTTT. The encoded protein is CASSRSGTGVGSPLHF.

This clonotype was detected many times. The rearrangement uses TRBV20-1 and TRBJ2-7; no clear D gene. Trimming stripped 4 bases from V and 0 bases from J, with 1 base between. There are 10 residues in the CDR3. CDR1 is DFQATT, CDR2 SNEGSKA, per germline (reference sequence). The CDR3 sequence is CSANSYEQYF. The CDR3 DNA reads TGCAGTGCTAACTCCTACGAGCAGTACTTC.

This clonotype was seen only once. The chain links TRBV10-3 to TRBJ1-4; tentatively, D is TRBD1 (5 bases). The CDR3 runs 13 residues. Germline CDR1 reads ENHRY; CDR2 reads SYGVKD. The CDR3 loop is CTAHSGANEKLFF. In nucleotides, the CDR3 is TGTACCGCCCACTCGGGGGCTAATGAAAAACTGTTTTTT.

The J gene is TRBJ2-5, the V gene TRBV7-2; D unresolved. Germline V gene sequence: CDR1 SGHTA, CDR2 FQGNSA. V shed 5 bases and J shed 4 bases, with 14 bases lying between them. This CDR3 comprises 14 residues. The CDR3 loop reads CASSPQLVLETQYF. In DNA form, the CDR3 reads TGTGCCAGCAGCCCCCAGCTAGTGCTAGAGACCCAGTACTTC.

This clonotype came up a few times. The V call is TRBV7-2, the J call TRBJ2-5, with D possibly TRBD2 on 5 matching bases. Germline V CDR1 and CDR2: SGHTA, FQGNSA. This CDR3 is built from 15 residues. The V gene lost 6 bases and the J gene lost 1 base, with 15 bases spanning the gap. The CDR3 spells CASRRRGGSQETQYF. In nucleotides, the CDR3 is TGTGCCAGCAGAAGAAGAGGAGGATCCCAAGAGACCCAGTACTTC.

The sample holds one count of this clonotype. The rearrangement uses TRBV7-3 and TRBJ2-1; TRBD2 is a possible D gene (5 bases). The germline V gene has CDR1 SGHTA and CDR2 FQGTGA. The CDR3 is 15 residues long. The V gene lost 5 bases and the J gene lost 0 bases, with 11 bases spanning the gap. CDR3 coding DNA: TGTGCCAGCAGCCGCACCGCGGGCTCCTACAATGAGCAGTTCTTC. It translates to CASSRTAGSYNEQFF.

This chain joins TRBV18 and TRBJ2-4; D is perhaps TRBD1 (5 bases). With 0 bases removed from V and 14 bases from J, the gap between germline ends came to 17 bases. This CDR3 is 14 amino acids long. Germline V CDR1 and CDR2: KGHSH, LQKENI. The CDR3 DNA reads TGTGCCAGCTCACCACCGGGGCTCATAAATTGGAAGTACTTC. Protein sequence: CASSPPGLINWKYF. The variable domain in full, completed from reference TRBV18 and TRBJ2-4, reads NAGVMQNPRHLVRRRGQEARLRCSPMKGHSHVYWYRQLPEEGLKFMVYLQKENIIDESGMPKERFSAEFPKEGPSILRIQQVVRGDSAAYFCASSPPGLINWKYFGAGTRLSVL.

The chain employs TRBV25-1 and TRBJ2-7; 8 bases line up with TRBD1. The V and J ends lost 1 base and 2 bases, in that order; junction bases with no gene match: 4. The V gene's germline CDR1 is MGHDK and CDR2 SYGVNS. The CDR3 is made up of 15 amino acids. CDR3 in amino acids: CASSEFTGGPYEQYF. The DNA of the CDR3 is TGTGCCAGCAGTGAATTTACAGGGGGGCCCTACGAGCAGTACTTC.

A remark on this clonotype: A much larger clone lies a single base off, so this may be a read error. The chain uses TRBV20-1 and TRBJ2-5, with 8 nucleotides matching TRBD2. The CDR3 is made up of 16 amino acids. Germline V gene sequence: CDR1 DFQATT, CDR2 SNEGSKA (reference sequence). The CDR3: CSARDPLADFKETRYF. The CDR3 region has the DNA TGCAGTGCTAGAGACCCACTAGCGGACTTCAAAGAGACCCGGTACTTC.

The genes are TRBV7-2 and TRBJ1-1; no definite D call. CDR3 length: 13 amino acids. The V gene lost 5 bases and the J gene lost 2 bases, with 9 bases spanning the gap. Germline V gene data show CDR1 as SGHTA and CDR2 as FQGNSA. The CDR3 spells CASSPRPNTEAFF. The DNA for the CDR3 is TGTGCCAGCAGCCCCCGGCCTAACACTGAAGCTTTCTTT.

The rearrangement uses TRBV20-1 and TRBJ2-7, with 9 nucleotides matching TRBD2. J lost 2 bases, V lost 6 bases, and 11 bases had no gene match. CDR1 DFQATT and CDR2 SNEGSKA come from the germline V gene (reference sequence). The CDR3 runs to 15 residues. Written as DNA, the CDR3 is TGCAGTGCCATGACCCGGCTAGCGGGGACCTACGAGCAGTACTTC. Protein product: CSAMTRLAGTYEQYF.

The chain carries TRBV6-4 and TRBJ2-3; D is perhaps TRBD1 or TRBD2 (6 bases each). The CDR3 runs to 13 residues. V was shortened by 4 bases and J by 8 bases, with 13 bases between the two germline ends. The germline gives CDR1 MRHNA, CDR2 SNTAGT. The CDR3 region has the DNA TGTGCCAGCAGTGGGGAACAGGGAGGTACGCAGTATTTT. This gives the protein CASSGEQGGTQYF.